This T cell receptor (beta chain) originates from a study of immune evolution from preneoplasia to lung adenocarcinoma. Overall study findings and caveats: Top clone share appeared to fall from AAH through AIS, MIA, adenocarcinoma. Clonality was highest in normal lung, lower in later-stage lesions apparently.

Some clones are missing from TCRdb's copy, which holds only in-frame ones; the method was immunoSEQ multiplex PCR. Of 8,000 to 8,500 clones in the sample, roughly 79% were seen once. As for this clone: The antigen is unknown.

Patients had resection in Japan or China between the mid-2010s and the late 2010s. Two lung cancer pathologists independently confirmed each histologic diagnosis. Trimming pared 3 bases from V and 4 bases from J, leaving 10 bases between. The CDR3 is 13 amino acids. Germline loops: CDR1 GTSNPN, CDR2 SVGIG (reference sequence). The material sequenced was FFPE adjacent normal lung tissue. This receptor was obtained from a person aged 60 to 85 with lung adenocarcinoma. This rearrangement joins TRBV30 to TRBJ1-5, with D unclear. The chain's CDR3 is CAWSSLRNQPQHF. Written as DNA, the CDR3 is TGTGCCTGGAGCTCTCTCAGGAATCAGCCCCAGCATTTT.